These 2 T cell receptor beta chains came from one sample sequenced in a study of control samples from healthy donors and cancer patients. Clones were read by immunoSEQ multiplex PCR, and TCRdb kept only the in-frame ones, dropping some. This table has 50,000 to 75,000 clones, 85% to 90% appearing once. The sample taken for sequencing was PBMCs. These receptors all stem from a man between 60 and 70 years old with colorectal cancer.

The chain couples TRBV9 to TRBJ1-5; maybe TRBD1 (6 bases). V gave up 0 bases and J gave up 7 bases, with 11 bases separating them. The CDR3 extends over 14 amino acids. CDR1 SGDLS and CDR2 YYNGEE come from the germline V gene. The CDR3 nucleotides read TGTGCCAGCAGCGTAGCGGACAGAGGACAGCCCCAGCATTTT. Protein product: CASSVADRGQPQHF. The variable domain in full, with the rest retrieved from reference TRBV9 and TRBJ1-5, is DSGVTQTPKHLITATGQRVTLRCSPRSGDLSVYWYQQSLDQGLQFLIQYYNGEERAKGNILERFSAQQFPDLHSELNLSSLELGDSALYFCASSVADRGQPQHFGDGTRLSIL.

The genes are TRBV7-2 and TRBJ1-3; D is undetermined. Germline V gene data show CDR1 as SGHTA and CDR2 as FQGNSA. The CDR3 spans 15 residues. V was cut by 1 base and J by 4 bases, with 11 bases left in between. As DNA, the CDR3 is TGTGCCAGCAGCTTAGAACGGGGATTAGGAAACACCATATATTTT. It specifies CASSLERGLGNTIYF.